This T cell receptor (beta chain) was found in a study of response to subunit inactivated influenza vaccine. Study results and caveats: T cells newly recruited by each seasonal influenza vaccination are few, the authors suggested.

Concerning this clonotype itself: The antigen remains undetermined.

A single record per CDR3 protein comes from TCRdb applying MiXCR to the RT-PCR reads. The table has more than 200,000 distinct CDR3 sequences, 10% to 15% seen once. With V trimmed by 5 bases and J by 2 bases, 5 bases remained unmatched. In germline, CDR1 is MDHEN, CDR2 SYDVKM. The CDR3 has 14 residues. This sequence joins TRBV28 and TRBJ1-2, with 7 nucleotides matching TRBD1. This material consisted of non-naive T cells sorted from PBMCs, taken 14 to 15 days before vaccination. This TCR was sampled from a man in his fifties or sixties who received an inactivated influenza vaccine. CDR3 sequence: CASSNRQGNYGYTF. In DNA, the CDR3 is TGTGCCAGCAGTAATCGACAGGGCAACTATGGCTACACCTTC.